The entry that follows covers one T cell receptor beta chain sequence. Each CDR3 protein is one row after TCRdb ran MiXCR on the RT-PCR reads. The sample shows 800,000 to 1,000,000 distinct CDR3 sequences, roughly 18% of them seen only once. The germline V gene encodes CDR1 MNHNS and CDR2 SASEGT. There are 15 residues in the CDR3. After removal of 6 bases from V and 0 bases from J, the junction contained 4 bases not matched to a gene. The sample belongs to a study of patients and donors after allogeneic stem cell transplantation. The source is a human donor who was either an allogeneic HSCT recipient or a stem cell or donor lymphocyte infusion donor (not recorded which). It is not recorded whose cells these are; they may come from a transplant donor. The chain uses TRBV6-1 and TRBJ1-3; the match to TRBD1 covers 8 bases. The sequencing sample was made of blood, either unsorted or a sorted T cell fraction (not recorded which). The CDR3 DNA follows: TGTGCCAGCAGGGGACAGGACCTCTCTGGAAACACCATATATTTT. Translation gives CASRGQDLSGNTIYF.